These T cell receptor beta chains were read from a single sample in a study of blood T cell repertoires in COVID-19. Clones were sequenced by immunoSEQ multiplex PCR, and TCRdb holds only the in-frame ones, with some missing. This table has 240,000 or so clones, roughly 82% appearing once. The sequenced sample was PBMCs or T cells enriched from blood (not recorded which). These receptors were collected from a woman aged 45-65 years who had recovered from COVID-19. The CDR3 runs from the conserved cysteine through the conserved F or W. The order of the fields is V gene, J gene, D gene, CDR3 protein, CDR3 DNA. D genes are given only for firm matches.

V: TRBV5-6
J: TRBJ1-2
D: -
CDR3: CASSLVWDREETNYGYTF
DNA: TGTGCCAGCAGCTTGGTTTGGGACCGGGAGGAGACGAACTATGGCTACACCTTC

V: TRBV7-3
J: TRBJ2-1
D: TRBD2
CDR3: CASSLTGTSGLNEQFF
DNA: TGTGCCAGCAGCTTAACTGGGACTAGCGGGCTAAATGAGCAGTTCTTC

V: TRBV11-3
J: TRBJ1-3
D: TRBD1
CDR3: CASSFSGQGTGNTIYF
DNA: TGTGCCAGCAGCTTCTCGGGACAGGGGACTGGAAACACCATATATTTT

V: TRBV3-1/TRBV3-2
J: TRBJ2-7
D: TRBD1
CDR3: CASRTGGGYEQYF
DNA: TGTGCCAGCAGGACAGGGGGCGGCTACGAGCAGTACTTC

V: TRBV28
J: TRBJ2-3
D: TRBD2
CDR3: CASSLLLGLAGVSNFTDTQYF
DNA: TGTGCCAGCAGTTTATTATTGGGTCTAGCGGGAGTCTCTAACTTCACAGATACGCAGTATTTT

V: TRBV9
J: TRBJ2-7
D: TRBD1
CDR3: CASSRLGDSRYEQYF
DNA: TGTGCCAGCAGCCGGTTGGGGGACAGCCGATACGAGCAGTACTTC

V: TRBV6-5
J: TRBJ2-3
D: -
CDR3: CASSYSAGDTQYF
DNA: TGTGCCAGCAGTTACTCCGCGGGAGATACGCAGTATTTT

V: TRBV6-5
J: TRBJ1-2
D: -
CDR3: CASSYGGVGYGYTF
DNA: TGTGCCAGCAGTTACGGCGGGGTGGGCTATGGCTACACCTTC

V: TRBV4-2
J: TRBJ2-1
D: TRBD2
CDR3: CASSQDRLAGNNEQFF
DNA: TGTGCCAGCAGCCAAGATAGGCTAGCGGGAAACAATGAGCAGTTCTTC

V: TRBV29-1
J: TRBJ2-3
D: TRBD1
CDR3: CSVQRGRDRGYTDTQYF
DNA: TGCAGCGTCCAACGAGGGCGGGACAGGGGCTACACAGATACGCAGTATTTT

V: TRBV7-8
J: TRBJ1-5
D: -
CDR3: CASSLAQRVNQPQHF
DNA: TGTGCCAGCAGCTTAGCGCAGAGGGTCAATCAGCCCCAGCATTTT

V: TRBV18
J: TRBJ1-1
D: TRBD1
CDR3: CASSPGQKNTEAFF
DNA: TGTGCCAGCTCACCGGGACAGAAGAACACTGAAGCTTTCTTT

V: TRBV4-3
J: TRBJ2-3
D: -
CDR3: CASSQGSGADTQYF
DNA: TGCGCCAGCAGCCAAGGAAGCGGCGCAGATACGCAGTATTTT